The 8 T cell receptor beta chains in this list originate from one sample, sequenced in a study of breast tumors, draining lymph nodes, adjacent tissues. In TCRdb, the multiplex PCR reads were re-called with MiXCR into one record per CDR3 protein. Here the sample spans 200,000 or so distinct CDR3 sequences, about 32% being singletons. The lymph nodes were axillary draining lymph nodes from breast cancer patients. Sequencing input: axillary lymph node tissue. The receptors derive from a female donor with breast cancer. Some clones in this sample may be carry-over from other donors' samples.

The rearrangement joins TRBV7-2 to TRBJ2-5, with TRBD1 matching over 8 bases. Germline loops: CDR1 SGHTA, CDR2 FQGNSA. The CDR3 loop spans 16 amino acids. Trimming cost V 5 bases and J 3 bases; bases outside gene matches: 11. In DNA, the CDR3 is TGTGCCAGCAGCCAATTACAGGGGGGTAAGGAAGAGACCCAGTACTTC. Protein sequence: CASSQLQGGKEETQYF.

This clonotype was counted at least ten times. This chain joins TRBV10-3 and TRBJ1-5; 7 nucleotides match TRBD1. Trimming took 8 bases from V and 2 from J; bases not matched to a gene: 6. CDR1 and CDR2 from the germline V gene are ENHRY and SYGVKD. The CDR3 runs to 14 residues. CDR3 residues: CAIATGDGNQPQHF. The DNA for the CDR3 is TGTGCCATCGCCACAGGGGATGGCAATCAGCCCCAGCATTTT.

This clonotype turned up a few times. Relative to the germline gene, one junction end is altered; a read error may explain this. The gene calls are TRBV7-7 and TRBJ2-7, with 11 bases aligning to TRBD2. Germline V gene sequence: CDR1 SSHAT, CDR2 FNYEAQ (reference sequence). This CDR3 spans 20 amino acids. This chain's CDR3 is CASSLPGETSGAHLSYEQYF. For the CDR3, the DNA is TGTGCTAGCAGCTTACCAGGGGAGACTAGCGGGGCCCACCTCTCCTACGAGCAGTACTTC. Looking up the rest from reference TRBV7-7 and TRBJ2-7 gives the full variable domain: GAGVSQSPRYKVTKRGQDVTLRCDPISSHATLYWYQQALGQGPEFLTYFNYEAQPDKSGLPSDRFSAERPEGSISTLTIQRTEQRDSAMYRCASSLPGETSGAHLSYEQYFGPGTRLTVT.

The J gene is TRBJ1-6, the V gene TRBV7-2, with D possibly being TRBD1 (5 bases). CDR3 length equals 16 residues. V was trimmed by 0 bases and J by 8 bases, leaving 14 bases between them. Per the germline V gene, CDR1 is SGHTA and CDR2 is FQGNSA. The CDR3 spells CASSLAGGRGDSPLHF. The CDR3 DNA is TGTGCCAGCAGCTTAGCTGGAGGGAGAGGGGATTCACCCCTCCACTTT.

This clonotype was observed once. One base away lies a much larger clone, so this may be a sequencing read error. The conserved final phenylalanine or tryptophan is absent from the CDR3, which likely points to a read error. The chain's CDR3 is CASSLDPGGVEQYS. The CDR3 DNA is TGTGCCAGCAGCTTAGATCCAGGGGGCGTCGAGCAGTACTCC. This chain connects TRBV11-2 to TRBJ2-7, with 8 positions matching TRBD1. Germline V gives CDR1 SGHAT, CDR2 FQNNGV. CDR3 size: 14 residues. The ends lost 0 bases at V and 6 bases at J; junction bases unmatched: 4.

In the case of this clonotype: Being one base from a much bigger clone, this may be a read error. The CDR3 bases are TGTGCCAGCAGTCACGGATCAGGGTTTAATGAAAAACTGTTTTTT. This translates into CASSHGSGFNEKLFF. V gene TRBV6-6 combines with J gene TRBJ1-4; the D gene is possibly TRBD1 (5 bases). This CDR3 is 15 amino acids long. Germline V gene data show CDR1 as MNHNY and CDR2 as SVGAGI (reference sequence). V was shortened by 5 bases and J by 4 bases, with 14 bases between the two germline ends.

The rearrangement uses TRBV10-3 and TRBJ1-1, with TRBD1 matching 9 bases. This CDR3 is built from 13 residues. CDR1 and CDR2 from the germline V gene are ENHRY and SYGVKD. V dropped 4 bases and J dropped 8; count of bases not matched to a gene: 5. CDR3 sequence: CAISAGQGSEAFF. DNA of the CDR3: TGTGCCATCAGTGCGGGACAGGGTTCCGAAGCTTTCTTT.

In the case of this clonotype: A junction end diverges from the germline sequence, so it may reflect a read error. The chain recombines TRBV6-5 with TRBJ2-7, with 7 bases lining up with TRBD2. This CDR3 spans 13 amino acids. From germline, CDR1 is MNHEY and CDR2 SVGAGI. This CDR3 reads CAGSYSGGYEQYF. CDR3 bases: TGTGCCGGCAGTTACTCGGGGGGATACGAGCAGTACTTC.